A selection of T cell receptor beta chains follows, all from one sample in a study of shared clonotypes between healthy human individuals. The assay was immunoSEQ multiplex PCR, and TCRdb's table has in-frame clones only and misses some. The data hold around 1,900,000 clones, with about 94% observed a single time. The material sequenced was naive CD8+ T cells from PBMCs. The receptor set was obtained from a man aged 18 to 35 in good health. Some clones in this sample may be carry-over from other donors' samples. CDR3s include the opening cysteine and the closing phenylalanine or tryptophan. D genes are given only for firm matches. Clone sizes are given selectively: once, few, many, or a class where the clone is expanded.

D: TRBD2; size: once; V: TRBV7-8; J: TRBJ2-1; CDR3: CASSPLLAGGPSEQFF; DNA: TGTGCCAGCAGCCCGCTACTAGCGGGAGGGCCGAGTGAGCAGTTCTTC
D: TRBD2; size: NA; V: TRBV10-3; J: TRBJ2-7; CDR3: CAISSGNRYEQYF; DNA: TGTGCCATCAGTAGCGGGAATCGGTACGAGCAGTACTTC
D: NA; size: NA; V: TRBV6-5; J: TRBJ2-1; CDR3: CASSRTWGVGNEQFF; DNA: TGTGCCAGCTCCCGGACGTGGGGAGTGGGCAATGAGCAGTTCTTC
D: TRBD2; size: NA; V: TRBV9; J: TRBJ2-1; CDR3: CASSLGLARDNEQFF; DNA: TGTGCCAGCAGCCTAGGACTAGCGCGAGACAATGAGCAGTTCTTC
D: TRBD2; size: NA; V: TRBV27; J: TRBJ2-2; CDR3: CASSSGIAGYTGELFF; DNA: TGTGCCAGCAGTTCGGGGATAGCGGGATACACCGGGGAGCTGTTTTTT
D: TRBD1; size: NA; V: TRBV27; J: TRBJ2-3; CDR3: CASSPGTGGTDTQYF; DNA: TGTGCCAGCAGTCCGGGGACAGGGGGAACAGATACGCAGTATTTT
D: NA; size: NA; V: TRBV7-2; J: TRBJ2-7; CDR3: CASSLDWGLYEQYF; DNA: TGTGCCAGCAGCTTAGACTGGGGGTTATACGAGCAGTACTTC
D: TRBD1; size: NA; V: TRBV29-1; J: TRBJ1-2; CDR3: CSGGTGAGYTF; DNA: TGCAGCGGGGGGACAGGGGCTGGCTACACCTTC
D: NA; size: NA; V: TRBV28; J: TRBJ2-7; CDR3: CASRGGGHSYEQYF; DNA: TGTGCCAGCAGGGGAGGAGGGCACTCCTACGAGCAGTACTTC
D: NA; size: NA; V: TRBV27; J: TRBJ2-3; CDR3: CASSAVRVRVDTQYF; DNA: TGTGCCAGCAGTGCTGTGCGCGTCCGGGTGGATACGCAGTATTTT
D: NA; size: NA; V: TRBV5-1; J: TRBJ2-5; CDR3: CASSFLQETQYF; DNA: TGCGCCAGCAGCTTCCTACAAGAGACCCAGTACTTC
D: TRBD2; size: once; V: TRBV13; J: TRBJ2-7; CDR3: CASSPPSGSPYEQYF; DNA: TGTGCCAGCAGCCCCCCGAGCGGGAGCCCCTACGAGCAGTACTTC
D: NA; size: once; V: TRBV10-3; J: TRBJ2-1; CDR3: CAISESGRSYNEQFF; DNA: TGTGCCATCAGTGAGTCGGGCCGCTCCTACAATGAGCAGTTCTTC
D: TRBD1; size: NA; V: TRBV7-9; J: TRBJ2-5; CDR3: CASSQDRGRETQYF; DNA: TGTGCCAGCAGCCAGGACAGGGGGCGGGAGACCCAGTACTTC
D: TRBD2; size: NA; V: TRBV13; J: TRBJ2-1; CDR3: CASSLAGTSGWNEQFF; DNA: TGTGCCAGCAGCTTAGCCGGGACTAGCGGGTGGAATGAGCAGTTCTTC
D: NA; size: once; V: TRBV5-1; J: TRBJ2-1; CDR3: CASSFSSGPYNEQFF; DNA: TGCGCCAGCAGCTTTTCCAGCGGTCCCTACAATGAGCAGTTCTTC
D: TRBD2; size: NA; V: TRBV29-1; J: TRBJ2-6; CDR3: CSGELAGGPAGANVLTF; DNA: TGCAGCGGCGAACTAGCGGGAGGCCCCGCTGGGGCCAACGTCCTGACTTTC
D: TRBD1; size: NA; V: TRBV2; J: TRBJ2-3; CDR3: CASSGTGALRDTQYF; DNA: TGTGCCAGCAGTGGGACAGGGGCCCTACGAGATACGCAGTATTTT
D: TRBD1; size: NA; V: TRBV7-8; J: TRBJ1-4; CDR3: CASSLDDWRQGAGVNEKLFF; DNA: TGTGCCAGCAGCTTAGATGATTGGAGACAGGGAGCGGGGGTTAATGAAAAACTGTTTTTT
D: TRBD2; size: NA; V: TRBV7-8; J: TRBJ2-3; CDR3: CASSLTGTSGKGTDTQYF; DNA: TGTGCCAGCAGCTTAACGGGGACTAGCGGGAAGGGCACAGATACGCAGTATTTT
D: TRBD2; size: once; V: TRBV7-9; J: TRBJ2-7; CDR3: CASSLSYGTSGTYEQYF; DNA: TGTGCCAGCAGCTTATCTTATGGGACTAGCGGAACCTACGAGCAGTACTTC
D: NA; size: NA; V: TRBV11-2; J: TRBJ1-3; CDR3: CASTQGGLPGNTIYF; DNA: TGTGCCAGCACCCAAGGGGGACTCCCTGGAAACACCATATATTTT
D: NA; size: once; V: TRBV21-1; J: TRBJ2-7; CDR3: CASSAQGWEQSYEQYF; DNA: TGTGCCAGCAGTGCCCAAGGTTGGGAACAGTCCTACGAGCAGTACTTC
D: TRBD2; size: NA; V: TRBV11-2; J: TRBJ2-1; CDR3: CASSPASGSDEQFF; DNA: TGTGCCAGCAGCCCAGCTAGCGGGAGTGATGAGCAGTTCTTC